This paragraph covers one TCR beta chain sequence. As yet, its antigen is unknown. Clones were read by immunoSEQ multiplex PCR, and TCRdb kept only the in-frame ones, dropping some. The data contain under 7,000 clones, roughly 90% of them singletons. The CDR3 runs 16 residues. The germline V and J ends were trimmed by 0 bases and 1 base, with 10 bases remaining between them. The germline gives CDR1 SGHRS, CDR2 YFSETQ. This specimen comes from a study of T cell clonotyping in hematopoietic cell transplantation. Findings and limits, study-wide: Broader posttransplant TCR repertoire diversity was predicted by graft donor and pretransplant recipient Inverse Simpson Index values. Recipient TCR diversity dropped after transplant; expanded clonotypes rose from day 30 to 180.

The source was peripheral blood mononuclear cells, collected 100 days after allogeneic stem cell transplant. The genes are TRBV5-1 and TRBJ2-2, with D tentatively TRBD1 or TRBD2 (5 bases each). This clonotype originated in a female patient in her forties or fifties who had an allogeneic stem cell transplant from an unrelated donor, so T cells may come from the graft donor. Some clones in this sample may be carry-over from other donors' samples. CDR3 coding DNA: TGCGCCAGCAGCTTGGTCGGGACGGGGAACACCGGGGAGCTGTTTTTT. It is translated as CASSLVGTGNTGELFF.